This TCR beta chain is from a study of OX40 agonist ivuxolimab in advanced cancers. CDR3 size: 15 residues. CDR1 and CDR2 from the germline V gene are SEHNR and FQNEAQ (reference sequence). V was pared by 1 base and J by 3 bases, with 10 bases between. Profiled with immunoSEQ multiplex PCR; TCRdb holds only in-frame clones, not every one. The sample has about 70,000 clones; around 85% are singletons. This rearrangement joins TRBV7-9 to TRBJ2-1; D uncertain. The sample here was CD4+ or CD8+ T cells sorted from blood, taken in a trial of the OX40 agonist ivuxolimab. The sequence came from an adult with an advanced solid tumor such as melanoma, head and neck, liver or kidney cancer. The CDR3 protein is CASSLGLAFYNEQFF. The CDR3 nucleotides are TGTGCCAGCAGCTTAGGGCTCGCGTTCTACAATGAGCAGTTCTTC.